This TCR beta chain was sequenced in a study of CD8 T cells in ankylosing spondylitis. For TCR beta, libraries came from quantitative 5'-RACE with molecular barcodes. TCRdb re-analysed the 5' RACE reads in MiXCR, keeping a single row per CDR3 protein. This sample has about 260,000 distinct CDR3 sequences; about 20% occur once, and the top ten carry about 8.2%. This clonotype came up a few times. The antigen is not known. Whole-study results and caveats: Within matched ankylosing spondylitis synovial fluid, disease-linked clones were reportedly significantly enriched. Some of these motif variants have turned up before, in reports on reactive arthritis synovial fluid and blood. What seemed typical of ankylosing spondylitis blood was a TCR beta motif built from about eight highly homologous variants.

This TCR derives from a male donor with ankylosing spondylitis or in good health (not recorded which). The material sequenced was blood, either unsorted or a sorted T cell fraction (not recorded which).

CDR3 DNA sequence: TGTGCCACCAGTGATTTGGTAGGGACAGAGACCCAGTACTTC. It translates to CATSDLVGTETQYF. V and J are TRBV24-1 and TRBJ2-5; D may be TRBD1 or TRBD2 (5 bases each). The CDR3 contains 14 residues. The V gene's germline CDR1 is KGHDR and CDR2 SFDVKD. The V gene lost 0 bases and the J gene lost 4 bases, with 8 bases spanning the gap.